Each of the 29 T cell receptor beta chains below was sequenced from the same sample in a study of regulatory T cells in long-lasting Graves disease (dated by TCRdb to the early 2020s). The sample's time point, from its label and the paper: persistent/refractory GD, antithyroid drugs over 5 years with positive TRAb. For both TCR sequencing and RNA sequencing, RNA was extracted from PBMCs using TRIzol. Libraries came from multiplex PCR. Data came from an Illumina HiSeq 4000. TCR beta libraries were built with iRepertoire HTBI primers and Arm-PCR amplification of CDR3 regions. The raw public data were reprocessed by TCRdb itself: fastp quality trimming at Q25, MiXCR clonotype calling, in-frame beta chains only. Rows matching on CDR3 protein sequence are summarized as one entry with the most common DNA and genes. The sample table holds roughly 500,000 distinct CDR3 sequences, of which 20% to 25% were seen once. The top ten clones comprise about 6.6% of the sample.

The source material was peripheral blood mononuclear cells (PBMCs), sampled when the disease was refractory, from a patient treated with antithyroid drugs. All receptors come from a female donor with Graves disease.

This clonotype was detected ten times or more. The chain couples TRBV2 to TRBJ2-7; D is unclear. Germline CDR1 is SNHLY and CDR2 is FYNNEI. This CDR3 is 13 amino acids long. V lost 1 base to trimming and J lost 2 bases, with 6 bases between them. The CDR3 protein is CASSEGTPYEQYF. The CDR3, as DNA: TGTGCCAGCAGTGAAGGGACCCCCTACGAGCAGTACTTC.

This clonotype was found many times. CDR3: CASSPNSREAFF. The CDR3 DNA reads TGTGCCAGCAGCCCAAACAGCCGTGAAGCTTTCTTT. The chain is built from TRBV28 and TRBJ1-1; no clear D. Trimming removed 6 bases from V and 7 bases from J, with 12 bases in between. Germline V gives CDR1 MDHEN, CDR2 SYDVKM. The length of the CDR3 is 12 residues.

The chain links TRBV7-2 to TRBJ1-6, with D perhaps TRBD1 (5 bases). Germline CDR1 SGHTA, CDR2 FQGNSA. The CDR3 totals 16 residues. The V gene lost 4 bases and the J gene lost 7 bases, with 17 bases spanning the gap. The CDR3 nucleotides read TGTGCCAGCAGCTCCCTGGAGGGGACGGGGAATTCACCCCTCCACTTT. This encodes CASSSLEGTGNSPLHF.

The table lists this clonotype with many counts. The chain links TRBV28 to TRBJ2-5, with D possibly called TRBD1 or TRBD2 (5 bases each). The germline gives CDR1 MDHEN, CDR2 SYDVKM. V shed 2 bases and J shed 7 bases, with 20 bases lying between them. CDR3 size: 16 residues. For the CDR3, the DNA is TGTGCCAGCAGTTTAGGGACGGCTCTCACAACAGGGACCCAGTACTTC. This gives the protein CASSLGTALTTGTQYF.

This clonotype has just a few counts. The chain employs TRBV30 and TRBJ1-2; D uncertain. CDR3 length equals 12 residues. Germline CDR1 GTSNPN, CDR2 SVGIG (reference sequence). V shed 4 bases and J shed 5 bases, with 11 bases lying between them. The chain's CDR3 is CAWTVGSYGYTF. The CDR3 DNA reads as TGTGCCTGGACCGTCGGCAGTTATGGCTACACCTTC.

This clonotype appeared many times. The rearrangement links TRBV11-2 to TRBJ2-4, with D unclear. The better agreement between TRBJ2-5 and the DNA end casts doubt on the J call. The CDR3 consists of 14 residues. The V gene's germline CDR1 is SGHAT and CDR2 FQNNGV. CDR3 bases: TGTGCCAGCAGCACGAGGACCGAAGAACAGACCCAGTACTTC. Residues: CASSTRTEEQTQYF.

Remarks on this clonotype: Sequence at one end of the junction differs from germline and may be a read error. This sequence joins TRBV6-1 and TRBJ1-1; 12 bases match TRBD1. Looked up from germline, CDR1 is MNHNS and CDR2 is SASEGT. This CDR3 has 18 amino acids. CDR3 bases: TGTGCCAGCAGTGACTCCCCGGGACAGGGGGCGCATAACACTGAAACTTTCTTT. Translation gives CASSDSPGQGAHNTETFF.

This clonotype was seen a handful of times. This rearrangement joins TRBV19 to TRBJ2-2; 9 nucleotides agree with TRBD1. CDR1 is LNHDA and CDR2 is SQIVND in the germline V gene (reference sequence). J was trimmed by 0 bases and V by 3 bases; bases with no gene match: 5. This CDR3 region has 17 residues. The CDR3 is CASSIPGQGSNTGELFF. The CDR3 DNA is TGTGCCAGTAGTATTCCGGGACAGGGTTCGAACACCGGGGAGCTGTTTTTT.

V usage is TRBV29-1 and J usage is TRBJ2-1, with D perhaps matching TRBD1 (5 bases). The CDR3 contains 17 residues. From germline, CDR1 is SQVTM and CDR2 ANQGSEA. V was clipped by 1 base and J by 0 bases, with 16 bases between them. DNA for the CDR3: TGCAGCGTTGAAGGGGTTCCGGACACCGACTCCTACAATGAGCAGTTCTTC. Its translation: CSVEGVPDTDSYNEQFF.

This clonotype was counted many times. The rearrangement uses TRBV6-5 and TRBJ1-6, with 10 positions matching TRBD1. Germline CDR1 reads MNHEY; CDR2 reads SVGAGI. The V segment lost 3 bases and the J segment 0 bases; nucleotides outside the gene matches: 8. CDR3 length equals 19 residues. The CDR3 region has the DNA TGTGCCAGCAGTTATCCGAGGACAGGGGGAATCTCCTATAATTCACCCCTCCACTTT. Its translation: CASSYPRTGGISYNSPLHF.

For this clonotype: A much larger clone lies a single base off, so this may be a read error. J is TRBJ1-2 and V is TRBV6-1; no reliable D call. The CDR3 contains 17 residues. CDR1 is MNHNS, CDR2 SASEGT, per germline. The chain's CDR3 is CASRPRRARGSYYGHTF. As DNA, the CDR3 is TGTGCCAGCAGACCCCGGAGGGCCCGAGGCTCATACTATGGCCACACCTTC.

The J gene is TRBJ1-1, the V gene TRBV9; no clear D. Germline CDR1 reads SGDLS; CDR2 reads YYNGEE. V dropped 1 base and J dropped 3 bases, with 13 bases sitting between them. CDR3 size: 15 residues. The chain's CDR3 is CASSVSSSLDTEAFF. The DNA for the CDR3 is TGTGCCAGCAGCGTAAGCAGTTCTCTGGACACTGAAGCTTTCTTT.

This clonotype was counted many times. The chain uses TRBV12-3 or TRBV12-4 and TRBJ2-5; TRBD1 is a possible D gene (6 bases). The CDR3 loop spans 14 amino acids. V lost 6 bases, J lost 4 bases, and 15 bases lay in between. Here the CDR3 reads CASSPPTGPETQYF. CDR3 nucleotide sequence: TGTGCCAGCAGCCCACCCACAGGGCCAGAGACCCAGTACTTC.

There are a few counts of this clonotype. This sequence joins TRBV7-3 and TRBJ1-1, with D maybe TRBD1 (5 bases). Per the germline V gene, CDR1 is SGHTA and CDR2 is FQGTGA. The CDR3 contains 13 residues. The V end lost 5 bases, the J end lost 2 bases, and 9 bases lay between the germline ends. CDR3 in DNA: TGTGCCAGCAGCCGGGACCACAACACTGAAGCTTTCTTT. Translation gives CASSRDHNTEAFF.

This clonotype was detected many times. The V and J genes are TRBV2 and TRBJ1-4; 11 bases match TRBD1. J lost 6 bases, V lost 6 bases, and 9 bases had no gene match. There are 16 residues in the CDR3. The germline V gene encodes CDR1 SNHLY and CDR2 FYNNEI. CDR3 residues: CASRRDRGGSDEKLFF. The CDR3 DNA reads TGTGCCAGCAGGAGGGACAGGGGGGGGTCCGATGAAAAACTGTTTTTT.

CDR3 coding DNA: TGCAGTGCCAATCTATTGGGACAGGACTCCTACGAGCAGTACTTC. Protein product: CSANLLGQDSYEQYF. V gene TRBV20-1 combines with J gene TRBJ2-7, with 8 positions matching TRBD1. Germline V gives CDR1 DFQATT, CDR2 SNEGSKA (reference sequence). V was pared by 6 bases and J by 0 bases, with 10 bases of the junction left unmatched. CDR3 length: 15 residues.

V is TRBV7-9 and J is TRBJ2-7, with D unresolved. The length of the CDR3 is 14 residues. Looked up from germline, CDR1 is SEHNR and CDR2 is FQNEAQ (reference sequence). V was pared by 2 bases and J by 2 bases, with 10 bases between. The CDR3 DNA is TGTGCCAGCAGCTTATTTACGGGTCCCTACGAGCAGTACTTC. It is translated as CASSLFTGPYEQYF.

The gene calls are TRBV19 and TRBJ1-2, with 8 bases aligning to TRBD1. Germline V gene lookup returns CDR1 LNHDA and CDR2 SQIVND (reference sequence). The CDR3 consists of 14 residues. The V and J ends lost 5 bases and 5 bases, in that order; junction bases with no gene match: 7. Here the CDR3 DNA reads TGTGCCAGTAGTGCCCGGGACAGGCGGTATGGCTACACCTTC. It encodes CASSARDRRYGYTF.

This clonotype was seen ten or more times. As DNA, the CDR3 is TGTGCCAGCAGTTTATCGGCCGACGGCTACAATCAGCCCCAGCATTTT. Its protein is CASSLSADGYNQPQHF. The chain couples TRBV27 to TRBJ1-5; D not resolved. Trimming left V 0 bases short and J 3 bases short, with 12 bases between. Germline values: CDR1 MNHEY, CDR2 SMNVEV (reference sequence). The CDR3 consists of 16 residues.

This clonotype has only a few counts. This chain joins TRBV19 and TRBJ1-1; a weak D match, TRBD1 (6 bases). The CDR3 consists of 17 residues. V shed 0 bases and J shed 6 bases, with 20 bases lying between them. Germline CDR1 is LNHDA and CDR2 is SQIVND (reference sequence). The DNA for the CDR3 is TGTGCCAGTAGTATAGATCCGGGACACCCCGGTGTGCCTGAAGCTTTCTTT. Translating gives CASSIDPGHPGVPEAFF.

This chain joins TRBV19 and TRBJ2-5; a weak D match, TRBD2 (6 bases). The CDR3 sequence is 15 residues long. The germline V and J ends were trimmed by 0 bases and 0 bases, with 8 bases remaining between them. Per the germline V gene, CDR1 is LNHDA and CDR2 is SQIVND (reference sequence). CDR3 sequence: CASSIDGGNQETQYF. CDR3 bases: TGTGCCAGTAGTATAGATGGAGGGAACCAAGAGACCCAGTACTTC. The full variable domain, completed using reference TRBV19 and TRBJ2-5, is DGGITQSPKYLFRKEGQNVTLSCEQNLNHDAMYWYRQDPGQGLRLIYYSQIVNDFQKGDIAEGYSVSREKKESFPLTVTSAQKNPTAFYLCASSIDGGNQETQYFGPGTRLLVL.

This clonotype was recorded at least ten times. The gene calls are TRBV6-5 and TRBJ1-4; no definite D call. The germline V and J ends were trimmed by 0 bases and 4 bases, with 9 bases remaining between them. Germline CDR1 is MNHEY and CDR2 is SVGAGI. The CDR3 sequence is 15 residues long. Here the CDR3 DNA reads TGTGCCAGCAGTTACTCTTTAGCTCTTAATGAAAAACTGTTTTTT. This codes for CASSYSLALNEKLFF.

This clonotype was seen many times. V and J are TRBV28 and TRBJ2-5, with a possible D match to TRBD2 (5 bases). V lost 9 bases to trimming and J lost 2 bases, with 16 bases between them. The germline V gene has CDR1 MDHEN and CDR2 SYDVKM. This CDR3 is built from 14 residues. The CDR3 sequence: CASVRSGFQETQYF. CDR3 DNA: TGTGCCAGTGTTAGGTCGGGATTTCAAGAGACCCAGTACTTC. The whole variable domain, remainder taken from reference TRBV28 and TRBJ2-5, is DVKVTQSSRYLVKRTGEKVFLECVQDMDHENMFWYRQDPGLGLRLIYFSYDVKMKEKGDIPEGYSVSREKKERFSLILESASTNQTSMYLCASVRSGFQETQYFGPGTRLLVL.

Ten or more counts support this clonotype. The V call is TRBV27, the J call TRBJ2-6; possible D gene TRBD1, 6 bases. The CDR3 covers 16 residues. The ends were cut back, 3 bases at V and 1 base at J, with 10 bases in the middle. The germline gives CDR1 MNHEY, CDR2 SMNVEV (reference sequence). In DNA form, the CDR3 reads TGTGCCAGCAGTTTCCAGGGGCCGTCTGGGGCCAACGTCCTGACTTTC. This translates into CASSFQGPSGANVLTF.

In this sample, this clonotype turned up a few times. V usage is TRBV29-1 and J usage is TRBJ1-1, with no clear D. V dropped 6 bases and J dropped 2 bases, with 13 bases sitting between them. The germline V gene encodes CDR1 SQVTM and CDR2 ANQGSEA. This CDR3 comprises 13 residues. The CDR3 DNA sequence: TGCAGCGTAGAGACACTTCCTAACACTGAAGCTTTCTTT. Its protein is CSVETLPNTEAFF. Full variable domain (remainder filled in from reference TRBV29-1 and TRBJ1-1): SAVISQKPSRDICQRGTSLTIQCQVDSQVTMMFWYRQQPGQSLTLIATANQGSEATYESGFVIDKFPISRPNLTFSTLTVSNMSPEDSSIYLCSVETLPNTEAFFGQGTRLTVV.

V gene TRBV29-1 combines with J gene TRBJ1-1, with TRBD1 identical over 7 bases. CDR1 is SQVTM and CDR2 is ANQGSEA in the germline V gene. The CDR3 sequence is 16 residues long. After removal of 6 bases from V and 0 bases from J, the junction contained 13 bases not matched to a gene. CDR3 in amino acids: CSVKTGQSLMNTEAFF. The DNA for the CDR3 is TGCAGCGTCAAGACGGGACAGAGTCTTATGAACACTGAAGCTTTCTTT.

The table lists this clonotype with a few counts. V usage is TRBV20-1 and J usage is TRBJ2-7; D is undetermined. CDR3 length: 15 residues. Germline V gene lookup returns CDR1 DFQATT and CDR2 SNEGSKA (reference sequence). Trimming stripped 6 bases from V and 1 base from J, with 19 bases between. Written as DNA, the CDR3 is TGCAGTGCGGCACCCCCCCCCCCAGGTTCCTACGAGCAGTACTTC. This gives the protein CSAAPPPPGSYEQYF.

This clonotype was seen at least ten times. This rearrangement joins TRBV6-1 to TRBJ1-5, with 8 nucleotides matching TRBD1. CDR3 length: 15 residues. V lost 6 bases to trimming and J lost 1 base; unmatched junction nucleotides: 5. Germline values: CDR1 MNHNS, CDR2 SASEGT. CDR3 residues: CASRPTGASNQPQHF. The CDR3 region has the DNA TGTGCCAGCAGGCCGACAGGGGCGAGCAATCAGCCCCAGCATTTT.

This clonotype was detected ten times or more. The chain carries TRBV19 and TRBJ2-7; 8 bases line up with TRBD1. The V gene end was trimmed by 5 bases and the J gene end by 1 base; junction bases not matched to a gene: 7. CDR1 is LNHDA, CDR2 SQIVND, per germline (reference sequence). The CDR3 is made up of 15 amino acids. The CDR3 DNA reads TGTGCCAGTAGTCCCGACGGACAGGGATCCTACGAGCAGTACTTC. Translation: CASSPDGQGSYEQYF.